This TCR beta chain appears in the sequencing data of a study of Ad26.COV2.S vaccination and SARS-CoV-2 variants. Background on the study: Among those in the COV1001 Ad26.COV2.S trial arm was the donor.

Profiling relied on immunoSEQ multiplex PCR, and the TCRdb table lists in-frame clones only, not all of them. Found here are some 340,000 clones, roughly 86% of them singletons; the top ten hold roughly 1.9%. As concerns this clone: Antigen: not known.

Notes on the study in general: Researchers reported similar non-spike TCR breadth in vaccine and placebo recipients. Placebo recipients showed lower spike-specific TCR breadth than vaccinees.

Treatment noted: 19 received Ad26.COV2.S at low or high dose, single or two shots; five or six received placebo; per-sample allocation not given. After the first vaccine or placebo injection, samples were drawn on day 63. The CDR3 contains 15 residues. The receptor was derived from a person aged 18 to 59 who received the Ad26.COV2.S COVID-19 vaccine or a placebo. This sample comprised peripheral blood, obtained in a trial of Ad26.COV2.S vaccine versus placebo. The genes are TRBV12-1 and TRBJ2-5; the tabulated D call, TRBD1, remains unverified against the DNA. TRBV12-1 is classified as a pseudogene. The CDR3 coding sequence is TGTGCCAGCAGCCTACAGGGGGTTGGTGCAGAGACCCAGTACTTC. It codes for CASSLQGVGAETQYF.